The sequence of this T cell receptor beta chain was determined in a study of early T cells in non-severe SARS-CoV-2 infection. The CDR3 is made up of 13 amino acids. V dropped 6 bases and J dropped 10 bases, with 18 bases sitting between them. From the 5' RACE reads, TCRdb called clonotypes with MiXCR, one entry per CDR3 protein. In the table there are more than 90,000 distinct CDR3 sequences, around 10% of which are singletons. The chain employs TRBV12-3 or TRBV12-4 and TRBJ1-1; the D gene is possibly TRBD1 (5 bases). The receptor's source is an adult who was a healthcare worker with PCR-confirmed SARS-CoV-2 infection or an uninfected control (not recorded which). The specimen sequenced was whole blood. CDR3 DNA: TGTGCCAGCAGGGTCCGTTGGGGCGCGGGAGCTTTCTTT. The encoded protein is CASRVRWGAGAFF.